The 32 T cell receptor beta chains given below trace back to one sample, sequenced in a study of blood T cell repertoires in COVID-19. The assay was immunoSEQ multiplex PCR, and TCRdb's table has in-frame clones only and misses some. In the table there are hundreds of thousands of clones, roughly 85% of which are singletons. The sample consisted of peripheral blood. Source of these receptors: a woman aged 18-29 years who had recovered from COVID-19.

The gene calls are TRBV6-1 and TRBJ2-3, with TRBD2 identical over 7 bases. Per the germline V gene, CDR1 is MNHNS and CDR2 is SASEGT. Trimming took 2 bases from V and 8 from J; bases not matched to a gene: 7. CDR3 length: 14 residues. CDR3 region: CASSESRVAGTQYF. CDR3 nucleotides: TGTGCCAGCAGTGAATCTAGGGTAGCGGGTACGCAGTATTTT.

The chain couples TRBV19 to TRBJ1-4, with TRBD1 matching 7 bases. Germline V CDR1 and CDR2: LNHDA, SQIVND (reference sequence). V lost 9 bases, J lost 8 bases, and 3 bases stayed unmatched. This CDR3 has 11 amino acids. The CDR3 DNA sequence: TGTGCCAGCCAACAGGGGGAAAAACTGTTTTTT. It yields the protein CASQQGEKLFF.

The chain uses TRBV15 and TRBJ2-1; TRBD2 agrees at 15 bases. CDR1 is LNHNV and CDR2 is YYDKDF in the germline V gene (reference sequence). J lost 8 bases, V lost 4 bases, and 6 bases had no gene match. This CDR3 is 16 amino acids long. CDR3 coding DNA: TGTGCCACCAGCACATGGACTAGCGGGAGGGCCTATGAGCAGTTCTTC. Translation gives CATSTWTSGRAYEQFF.

The V call is TRBV7-2, the J call TRBJ2-5; tentative D call: TRBD2 (5 bases). This CDR3 comprises 17 residues. CDR1 and CDR2 from the germline V gene are SGHTA and FQGNSA. V was cut by 1 base and J by 2 bases, with 17 bases left in between. The CDR3 region has the DNA TGTGCCAGCAGCTTAGTAGAGGACGACTACTTACAAGAGACCCAGTACTTC. This encodes CASSLVEDDYLQETQYF.

The rearrangement links TRBV6-2 or TRBV6-3 to TRBJ2-7; D gene unclear. Looked up from germline, CDR1 is MNHEY and CDR2 is SVGEGT. V was pared by 5 bases and J by 3 bases, with 11 bases between. The CDR3 consists of 13 residues. CDR3 sequence reads: CASSPDMGYEQYF. The CDR3 nucleotides are TGTGCCAGCAGTCCCGACATGGGCTACGAGCAGTACTTC.

The rearrangement uses TRBV6-5 and TRBJ1-1; 9 bases map to TRBD1. There are 13 residues in the CDR3. V lost 6 bases to trimming and J lost 5 bases; unmatched junction nucleotides: 4. The germline V gene has CDR1 MNHEY and CDR2 SVGAGI. The CDR3 bases are TGTGCCAGCAGACAGGGGGCGCGGACTGAAGCTTTCTTT. This sequence encodes CASRQGARTEAFF.

This clone was detected once. The chain recombines TRBV6-5 with TRBJ2-7; D possibly corresponds to TRBD1 (6 bases). This CDR3 has 10 residues. Trimming took 8 bases from V and 6 from J, leaving 8 bases between them. Germline CDR1 MNHEY, CDR2 SVGAGI. The DNA for the CDR3 is TGTGCCAGCCAACAGGGCGAGCAGTACTTC. This sequence encodes CASQQGEQYF.

V gene TRBV30 combines with J gene TRBJ1-5, with D perhaps TRBD1 (5 bases). V lost 0 bases and J 4 bases, leaving 10 bases between the germline ends. Germline lookup yields CDR1 GTSNPN and CDR2 SVGIG (reference sequence). This CDR3 has 14 residues. The CDR3 reads CAWSVKGMNQPQHF. The CDR3 DNA reads as TGTGCCTGGAGTGTAAAGGGGATGAATCAGCCCCAGCATTTT.

V and J are TRBV5-4 and TRBJ2-3; 11 bases are a match to TRBD2. The ends lost 4 bases at V and 2 bases at J; junction bases unmatched: 18. Germline-derived CDR1 and CDR2 are SGHNT and YYREEE (reference sequence). The CDR3 runs 20 residues. CDR3 DNA: TGTGCCAGCAGCCCGCCTGATCACAGTTCGACTAGCGGGGCCACAGATACGCAGTATTTT. It yields the protein CASSPPDHSSTSGATDTQYF.

The chain is built from TRBV19 and TRBJ2-1; the match to TRBD2 covers 12 bases. Germline V gives CDR1 LNHDA, CDR2 SQIVND (reference sequence). This CDR3 has 15 amino acids. With 2 bases clipped from V and 8 bases from J, the junction kept 4 bases outside the gene matches. Here the CDR3 reads CASSILAGGPDEQFF. CDR3 coding DNA: TGTGCCAGTAGTATACTAGCGGGAGGGCCCGATGAGCAGTTCTTC.

This sequence joins TRBV9 and TRBJ1-2; TRBD1 is a possible D gene (5 bases). Germline-derived CDR1 and CDR2 are SGDLS and YYNGEE. There are 16 residues in the CDR3. V dropped 3 bases and J dropped 0 bases, with 15 bases sitting between them. The CDR3 protein is CASSDPTGPANYGYTF. The DNA for the CDR3 is TGTGCCAGCAGCGACCCAACAGGCCCTGCTAACTATGGCTACACCTTC. Looking up the rest from reference TRBV9 and TRBJ1-2 gives the full variable domain: DSGVTQTPKHLITATGQRVTLRCSPRSGDLSVYWYQQSLDQGLQFLIQYYNGEERAKGNILERFSAQQFPDLHSELNLSSLELGDSALYFCASSDPTGPANYGYTFGSGTRLTVV.

This clone was recorded once. V usage is TRBV4-3 and J usage is TRBJ1-4; TRBD1 agrees at 9 bases. Germline-derived CDR1 and CDR2 are LGHNA and YSLEER. CDR3 length: 16 amino acids. V lost 0 bases and J lost 7; bases outside the gene matches: 6. As DNA, the CDR3 is TGCGCCAGCAGCCAAGACCTGGAGACAGGGGGTGAAAAACTGTTTTTT. Amino acid sequence: CASSQDLETGGEKLFF.

The V gene is TRBV2, the J gene TRBJ2-2; possible D gene TRBD1, 6 bases. Germline V gene lookup returns CDR1 SNHLY and CDR2 FYNNEI. Trimming stripped 6 bases from V and 3 bases from J, with 11 bases between. The CDR3 sequence is 14 residues long. The CDR3 DNA sequence: TGTGCCAGCAGCAGGGGTGGGGACACCGGGGAGCTGTTTTTT. The encoded protein is CASSRGGDTGELFF.

The genes are TRBV2 and TRBJ2-2; TRBD2 aligns across 14 bases. The V gene's germline CDR1 is SNHLY and CDR2 FYNNEI. J lost 7 bases, V lost 6 bases, and 7 bases had no gene match. CDR3 length equals 16 residues. This CDR3 is CASRWGLAGDDGELFF. CDR3 DNA: TGTGCCAGCAGATGGGGACTAGCGGGAGACGACGGGGAGCTGTTTTTT.

This clone was detected a few times. The gene calls are TRBV5-1 and TRBJ1-5; D remains ambiguous. Trimming left V 1 base short and J 2 bases short, with 7 bases between. Germline assignment: CDR1 SGHRS and CDR2 YFSETQ. CDR3 length: 14 amino acids. DNA for the CDR3: TGCGCCAGCAGCTTGACGGTTGGCAATCAGCCCCAGCATTTT. Protein sequence: CASSLTVGNQPQHF.

The genes are TRBV12-3 or TRBV12-4 and TRBJ2-7; a possible D gene is TRBD2 (7 bases). V dropped 9 bases and J dropped 4 bases, with 16 bases sitting between them. The CDR3 sequence is 13 residues long. The CDR3: CASRGDTKYEQYF. The DNA of the CDR3 is TGTGCCAGTCGGGGGGACACGAAGTACGAGCAGTACTTC.

The chain uses TRBV29-1 and TRBJ1-2; D uncertain. The CDR3 runs 14 residues. Germline CDR1 reads SQVTM; CDR2 reads ANQGSEA. Trimming pared 3 bases from V and 3 bases from J, leaving 14 bases between. This chain's CDR3 is CSVEEDAADYGYTF. The DNA of the CDR3 is TGCAGCGTTGAGGAGGACGCGGCGGACTATGGCTACACCTTC.

The CDR3, as DNA: TGTGCCAGCAGCGCTAGTATACAGGGGAACTATGGCTACACCTTC. As protein: CASSASIQGNYGYTF. The chain joins TRBV9 to TRBJ1-2; 7 bases agree with TRBD1. The V gene end was trimmed by 3 bases and the J gene end by 2 bases; junction bases not matched to a gene: 7. The CDR3 runs to 15 residues. Germline V CDR1 and CDR2: SGDLS, YYNGEE.

The chain recombines TRBV5-8 with TRBJ2-7; perhaps TRBD1 as D (5 bases). The germline gives CDR1 SGHTS, CDR2 YDEGEE. The CDR3 totals 14 residues. V lost 0 bases to trimming and J lost 2 bases, with 9 bases between them. This CDR3 is CASSLVDSTYEQYF. The CDR3 nucleotides are TGTGCCAGCAGCTTGGTAGACAGCACCTACGAGCAGTACTTC.

The rearrangement joins TRBV28 to TRBJ2-1; 10 bases align to TRBD2. CDR3 length equals 15 residues. The J segment lost 6 bases and the V segment lost 2 bases, leaving 4 bases of the junction unmatched. The germline V gene has CDR1 MDHEN and CDR2 SYDVKM. CDR3 loop: CASSLTSGKVNEQFF. In DNA, the CDR3 is TGTGCCAGCAGTTTAACTAGCGGGAAAGTCAATGAGCAGTTCTTC.

The gene calls are TRBV20-1 and TRBJ1-2; 8 bases fit TRBD1. The V gene's germline CDR1 is DFQATT and CDR2 SNEGSKA (reference sequence). The CDR3 is 11 amino acids. V trimming: 3 bases; J trimming: 6 bases; junction bases outside the gene matches: 0. CDR3 residues: CSARTGDGYTF. DNA of the CDR3: TGCAGTGCTAGGACAGGGGATGGCTACACCTTC.

The rearrangement links TRBV30 to TRBJ1-2; 9 bases are a match to TRBD1. Losses at the gene ends were 2 bases for V and 0 bases for J; bases not matched to a gene: 4. The CDR3 totals 15 residues. Germline CDR1 is GTSNPN and CDR2 is SVGIG (reference sequence). The CDR3 region is CAWSLGTGSNYGYTF. CDR3 coding DNA: TGTGCCTGGAGTCTCGGGACAGGGTCTAACTATGGCTACACCTTC.

The CDR3 loop reads CASSPPRTGGYEQYF. The CDR3 coding sequence is TGTGCCAGCTCACCACCCAGGACAGGGGGGTACGAGCAGTACTTC. The rearrangement uses TRBV18 and TRBJ2-7, with 10 bases matching TRBD1. Trimming took 0 bases from V and 4 from J; bases not matched to a gene: 3. Germline V lookup: CDR1 KGHSH, CDR2 LQKENI. The CDR3 is made up of 15 amino acids.

The chain couples TRBV18 to TRBJ2-6; D unresolved. The CDR3 loop spans 15 amino acids. V was trimmed by 5 bases and J by 0 bases, leaving 8 bases between them. Germline-derived CDR1 and CDR2 are KGHSH and LQKENI. Here the CDR3 DNA reads TGTGCCAGCTCATTTCTGAGCTCTGGGGCCAACGTCCTGACTTTC. It specifies CASSFLSSGANVLTF. Full variable domain (missing parts from reference TRBV18 and TRBJ2-6): NAGVMQNPRHLVRRRGQEARLRCSPMKGHSHVYWYRQLPEEGLKFMVYLQKENIIDESGMPKERFSAEFPKEGPSILRIQQVVRGDSAAYFCASSFLSSGANVLTFGAGSRLTVL.

V is TRBV4-1 and J is TRBJ2-2; 12 nucleotides align to TRBD2. The CDR3 is 17 amino acids. V lost 3 bases, J lost 7 bases, and 9 bases stayed unmatched. Germline loops: CDR1 MGHRA, CDR2 YSYEKL. The CDR3 DNA sequence: TGCGCCAGCAGCCACGGACTAGCGGGGACCCTAGACGGGGAGCTGTTTTTT. Amino acids: CASSHGLAGTLDGELFF.

The chain couples TRBV5-4 to TRBJ1-4; 9 bases agree with TRBD1. There are 14 residues in the CDR3. Germline V gene data show CDR1 as SGHNT and CDR2 as YYREEE (reference sequence). J was trimmed by 6 bases and V by 4 bases; bases with no gene match: 4. CDR3 protein: CASSVTGGDEKLFF. CDR3 DNA: TGTGCCAGCAGCGTAACAGGGGGCGATGAAAAACTGTTTTTT.

The V call is TRBV3-1 (or the pseudogene TRBV3-2), the J call TRBJ1-3, with D tentatively TRBD1 (6 bases). Germline values: CDR1 LGHDT, CDR2 YNNKEL (reference sequence). V dropped 3 bases and J dropped 0 bases, with 6 bases sitting between them. The CDR3 length is 14 residues. The CDR3 here is CASSQDSSGNTIYF. The CDR3, as DNA: TGTGCCAGCAGCCAGGACAGCTCTGGAAACACCATATATTTT.

The sample holds a few counts of this clone. J is TRBJ2-2 and V is TRBV18; no reliable D call. Germline values: CDR1 KGHSH, CDR2 LQKENI. V lost 3 bases and J lost 1, with 6 bases in between. This CDR3 region has 14 residues. The DNA of the CDR3 is TGTGCCAGCTCACCGCGAAGGAACACCGGGGAGCTGTTTTTT. It is translated as CASSPRRNTGELFF. Drawing the rest from reference TRBV18 and TRBJ2-2, the complete variable domain is NAGVMQNPRHLVRRRGQEARLRCSPMKGHSHVYWYRQLPEEGLKFMVYLQKENIIDESGMPKERFSAEFPKEGPSILRIQQVVRGDSAAYFCASSPRRNTGELFFGEGSRLTVL.

The CDR3 DNA reads as TGTGCCAGCAGCTTAGCGGGAGACGCTAGCACAGATACGCAGTATTTT. Translating gives CASSLAGDASTDTQYF. The V gene is TRBV7-7, the J gene TRBJ2-3; the D gene is possibly TRBD2 (5 bases). V lost 0 bases and J lost 0, with 10 bases in between. Germline V lookup: CDR1 SSHAT, CDR2 FNYEAQ (reference sequence). There are 16 residues in the CDR3.

This clone was recorded once. V and J are TRBV3-1 (or the pseudogene TRBV3-2) and TRBJ2-1; TRBD2 agrees at 13 bases. The CDR3 has 19 residues. CDR1 and CDR2 (germline): LGHDT, YNNKEL (reference sequence). The junction had 6 bases not matched to a gene; V was cut back by 1 base and J by 0 bases. The CDR3 sequence: CASSQVGLAGFSSYNEQFF. The CDR3 region has the DNA TGTGCCAGCAGCCAAGTGGGACTAGCGGGATTCAGCTCCTACAATGAGCAGTTCTTC.

The gene calls are TRBV12-2 and TRBJ1-1; TRBD1 reflects the table's D call only, with no check against the DNA. TRBV12-2 is shown as a pseudogene. The CDR3 spans 14 residues. The CDR3: CASRHDRVNTEAFF. The CDR3 DNA reads as TGTGCAAGTCGTCATGACAGGGTGAACACTGAAGCTTTCTTT.

V and J are TRBV5-4 and TRBJ1-1, with 9 bases that match TRBD1. The trim removed 0 bases at V and 7 bases at J, leaving 4 bases unmatched. Germline loops: CDR1 SGHNT, CDR2 YYREEE (reference sequence). CDR3 length: 14 residues. The CDR3 protein is CASSLGTGGVEAFF. The DNA for the CDR3 is TGTGCCAGCAGCTTGGGCACAGGGGGCGTTGAAGCTTTCTTT.